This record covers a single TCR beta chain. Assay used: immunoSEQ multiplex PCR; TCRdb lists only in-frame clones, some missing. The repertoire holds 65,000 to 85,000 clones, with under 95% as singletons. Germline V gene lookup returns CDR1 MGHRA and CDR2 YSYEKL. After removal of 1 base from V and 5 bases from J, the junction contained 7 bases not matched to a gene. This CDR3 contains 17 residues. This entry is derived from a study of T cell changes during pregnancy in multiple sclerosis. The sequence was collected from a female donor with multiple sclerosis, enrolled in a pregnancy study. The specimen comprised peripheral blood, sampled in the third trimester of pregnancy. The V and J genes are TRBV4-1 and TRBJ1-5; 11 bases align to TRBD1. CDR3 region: CASSQVTRTGGDQPQHF. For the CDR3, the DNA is TGCGCCAGCAGCCAAGTAACCCGGACAGGGGGCGATCAGCCCCAGCATTTT.